The clone carrying this T cell receptor (beta chain) showed up many times. Antigen: not known. The entry originates in a study of regulatory T cells in long-lasting Graves disease. Broader study findings: Persistent disease was associated with favored TRBV28 usage and with favored use of TRBJ1-2 and TRBJ2-5.

Arm-PCR with iRepertoire HTBI primers amplified the CDR3 regions for these TCR beta libraries. TCRdb reanalysed the multiplex PCR reads using MiXCR and keeps one entry per CDR3 protein. The sample carries about 540,000 distinct CDR3 sequences, approximately 13% recorded once. Time point indicated: newly diagnosed GD, antithyroid drugs for less than 3 months. Extracted PBMC RNA gave rise to the TCR library. The germline V gene has CDR1 MNHEY and CDR2 SMNVEV (reference sequence). The CDR3 spans 15 residues. Losses at the gene ends were 5 bases for V and 9 bases for J; bases not matched to a gene: 6. This sample was also put to use in a study of T cells in Graves' hyperthyroidism and ophthalmopathy. That work contributes: A 13 V-J model separated ophthalmopathy from stable hyperthyroidism.

This chain links TRBV27 with TRBJ1-6; TRBD1 matches at 11 bases. Sequenced material: peripheral blood mononuclear cells (PBMCs), taken at new diagnosis, from a patient treated with antithyroid drugs. The TCR sequence derives from a man between 25 and 39 years old with Graves disease. The CDR3 spells CASSPLDRGRSPLHF. In nucleotides, the CDR3 is TGTGCCAGCAGTCCCTTGGACAGGGGGCGTTCACCCCTCCACTTT.